The 17 T cell receptor beta chains given below trace back to one sample, sequenced in a study of shared clonotypes between healthy human individuals. Only in-frame clones appear in the TCRdb table, and some are missing; sequencing was by immunoSEQ multiplex PCR. The data contain around 1 million clones, over 60% of them singletons. Sequenced input: memory CD4+ T cells sorted from blood. The subset is: CD45RA-negative fraction. Receptors originate from a man between 18 and 35 years old in good health.

The table lists this clone with a count of one. The genes are TRBV2 and TRBJ2-3, with TRBD2 as a possible D gene (5 bases). The CDR3 length is 13 residues. The V end lost 4 bases, the J end lost 6 bases, and 11 bases lay between the germline ends. CDR1 and CDR2 (germline): SNHLY, FYNNEI. In DNA form, the CDR3 reads TGTGCCAGCAGTGGAGAACTAGGGGATACGCAGTATTTT. This sequence encodes CASSGELGDTQYF.

V usage is TRBV7-9 and J usage is TRBJ2-1; D not certain. The CDR3 is made up of 12 amino acids. V was pared by 5 bases and J by 11 bases, with 13 bases between. Germline V lookup: CDR1 SEHNR, CDR2 FQNEAQ (reference sequence). DNA of the CDR3: TGTGCCAGCAGCCCACTAAAACCTAAGCAGTTCTTC. It translates to CASSPLKPKQFF.

V and J are TRBV9 and TRBJ1-1, with D tentatively TRBD1 (5 bases). The V gene lost 4 bases and the J gene lost 4 bases, with 11 bases spanning the gap. This CDR3 is built from 13 residues. Germline CDR1 SGDLS, CDR2 YYNGEE. The CDR3 is CASSLLGGTEAFF. As DNA, the CDR3 is TGTGCCAGCAGCCTACTCGGGGGCACTGAAGCTTTCTTT.

This chain uses TRBV7-8 with TRBJ1-2; D remains unclear. The CDR3 has 15 residues. The germline CDR1 and CDR2 sequences are SGHVS and FQNEAQ. V lost 5 bases to trimming and J lost 0 bases, with 13 bases between them. CDR3 amino acids: CASSHIRNTNYGYTF. The DNA for the CDR3 is TGTGCCAGCAGCCACATAAGGAATACTAACTATGGCTACACCTTC.

There are a few counts of this clone. The rearrangement links TRBV6-5 to TRBJ1-5; a weak D match, TRBD1 (5 bases). V shed 4 bases and J shed 2 bases, with 9 bases lying between them. This CDR3 is built from 14 residues. The V gene's germline CDR1 is MNHEY and CDR2 SVGAGI. The CDR3 spells CASSLGRGNQPQHF. CDR3 in DNA: TGTGCCAGCAGTTTGGGCAGGGGCAATCAGCCCCAGCATTTT.

This chain joins TRBV5-1 and TRBJ2-7; either TRBD1 or TRBD2 may fit D (5 bases each). V lost 3 bases and J lost 0, with 19 bases in between. This CDR3 region has 17 residues. The germline V gene encodes CDR1 SGHRS and CDR2 YFSETQ. CDR3 nucleotide sequence: TGCGCCAGCAGCTCGAAAGGGGCGGGTCAGGGCTCCTACGAGCAGTACTTC. This codes for CASSSKGAGQGSYEQYF.

The rearrangement links TRBV30 to TRBJ2-5; tentatively, D is TRBD2 (5 bases). Trimming cost V 2 bases and J 2 bases, with 12 bases left between them. This CDR3 region has 14 residues. Germline lookup yields CDR1 GTSNPN and CDR2 SVGIG (reference sequence). The CDR3 sequence is CAWSRTGLQETQYF. In DNA, the CDR3 is TGTGCCTGGAGTAGGACTGGACTTCAAGAGACCCAGTACTTC.

On this clone: The sample holds other DNA sequences that translate to the same CDR3. The V gene is TRBV30, the J gene TRBJ1-5, with 7 bases fitting TRBD1. The V gene end was trimmed by 0 bases and the J gene end by 2 bases; junction bases not matched to a gene: 1. The CDR3 covers 14 residues. Germline V gene sequence: CDR1 GTSNPN, CDR2 SVGIG (reference sequence). The CDR3 DNA is TGTGCCTGGAGTGTAGGGACAGGCAATCAGCCCCAGCATTTT. Protein product: CAWSVGTGNQPQHF.

The rearrangement joins TRBV6-5 to TRBJ1-6, with a weak D call TRBD1 (5 bases). Trimming stripped 10 bases from V and 8 bases from J, with 15 bases between. Germline values: CDR1 MNHEY, CDR2 SVGAGI. This CDR3 spans 13 amino acids. The CDR3 reads CATGGVGHSPLHF. For the CDR3, the DNA is TGTGCCACGGGGGGAGTGGGCCATTCACCCCTCCACTTT.

The J gene is TRBJ2-7, the V gene TRBV7-9, with 13 nucleotides matching TRBD2. Germline V gives CDR1 SEHNR, CDR2 FQNEAQ (reference sequence). The CDR3 runs to 15 residues. The ends lost 5 bases at V and 6 bases at J; junction bases unmatched: 7. The CDR3: CASSRPGLAGLEQYF. The CDR3 DNA reads as TGTGCCAGCAGCAGACCGGGACTAGCGGGACTCGAGCAGTACTTC.

This chain joins TRBV5-1 and TRBJ2-7; a possible D gene is TRBD1 (5 bases). V was trimmed by 1 base and J by 2 bases, leaving 10 bases between them. The CDR3 has 14 residues. Germline CDR1 is SGHRS and CDR2 is YFSETQ. CDR3 amino acids: CASSLLTATYEQYF. CDR3 DNA: TGCGCCAGCAGCTTGTTGACAGCTACCTACGAGCAGTACTTC.

The V call is TRBV5-6, the J call TRBJ2-3; TRBD1 might be the D (7 bases). The germline V and J ends were trimmed by 7 bases and 2 bases, with 11 bases remaining between them. CDR1 and CDR2 (germline): SGHDT, YYEEEE. This CDR3 has 13 amino acids. In nucleotides, the CDR3 is TGTGCCAGCTCAGGGGGGTTCACAGATACGCAGTATTTT. Amino acid sequence: CASSGGFTDTQYF.

This clone was counted once. The rearrangement links TRBV10-3 to TRBJ2-1, with 8 bases matching TRBD2. CDR1 ENHRY and CDR2 SYGVKD come from the germline V gene. Unmatched junction bases numbered 7, after V lost 2 bases and J lost 7 bases. The CDR3 spans 15 residues. The CDR3 DNA follows: TGTGCCATCAGTGAGCTGGCGGGGGGTAATAATGAGCAGTTCTTC. This encodes CAISELAGGNNEQFF.

J is TRBJ2-4 and V is TRBV4-1; D could derive from TRBD1 or TRBD2 (5 bases each). CDR3 size: 14 residues. The germline CDR1 and CDR2 sequences are MGHRA and YSYEKL. Trimming took off 3 bases at V and 7 bases at J, with 13 bases between the two ends. The CDR3 coding sequence is TGCGCCAGCAGCCACCCCTGGGGGACGAACATTCAGTACTTC. Its protein is CASSHPWGTNIQYF.

The J gene is TRBJ2-3, the V gene TRBV7-6, with D perhaps matching TRBD1 or TRBD2 (5 bases each). V was cut by 5 bases and J by 2 bases, with 14 bases left in between. This CDR3 contains 15 residues. In germline, CDR1 is SGHVS, CDR2 FNYEAQ. The CDR3 bases are TGTGCCAGCAGCCCACAATCCGGGACCACAGATACGCAGTATTTT. This encodes CASSPQSGTTDTQYF.

This clone has at least ten counts. The chain couples TRBV6-5 to TRBJ1-5; TRBD1 aligns across 8 bases. The CDR3 sequence is 14 residues long. Trimming at V came to 5 bases and at J to 6 bases, leaving 6 bases not matched to a gene. Per germline, CDR1 MNHEY and CDR2 SVGAGI. The DNA for the CDR3 is TGTGCCAGCAGTCCCGGACAGGGCGGTCAGCCCCAGCATTTT. The encoded protein is CASSPGQGGQPQHF.

Of note for this clone: Other nucleotide sequences in the sample specify the same CDR3. The V and J genes are TRBV7-2 and TRBJ2-7; D gene ambiguous. With 5 bases removed from V and 2 bases from J, the gap between germline ends came to 7 bases. The CDR3 is 12 residues long. From germline, CDR1 is SGHTA and CDR2 FQGNSA. The CDR3 sequence: CASSLTAYEQYF. The CDR3 DNA reads TGTGCCAGCAGCCTAACAGCCTACGAGCAGTACTTC.